This TCR beta chain was obtained from a study of T cells expressing NK-cell markers. TCRdb reanalyzed the 5' RACE reads, giving one entry per CDR3 protein sequence and no DNA. The sample's table shows a few hundred thousand distinct CDR3 sequences. There are 16 residues in the CDR3. CDR1 is KGHDR and CDR2 is SFDVKD in the germline V gene. The sequenced sample was blood T cells: a sorted CD56 or NKG2C T cell subset, CD4+ or CD8+ T cells, or bulk PBMC T cells (not recorded which). The chain employs TRBV24-1 and TRBJ2-1; TCRdb outputs TRBD2, but without DNA this stays unchecked. The TCR comes from a man between 18 and 29 years old in good health. The CDR3 here is CATSDLQLAGDNEQFF.